These 6 T cell receptor beta chains share one sample of origin, sequenced in a study of OX40 agonist ivuxolimab in advanced cancers. The protocol was immunoSEQ multiplex PCR, while the TCRdb copy is restricted to in-frame clones and leaves out a portion. The repertoire holds about 53,000 clones, with 70% to 90% as singletons. The sample was CD4+ or CD8+ T cells sorted from blood, taken in a trial of the OX40 agonist ivuxolimab. These receptors all come from an adult with an advanced solid tumor such as melanoma, head and neck, liver or kidney cancer.

The chain carries TRBV5-6 and TRBJ2-7; possible D gene TRBD1, 7 bases. V was cut by 1 base and J by 6 bases, with 20 bases left in between. The germline gives CDR1 SGHDT, CDR2 YYEEEE. This CDR3 is built from 16 residues. This CDR3 is CASSLYGGQRDREQYF. CDR3 nucleotides: TGTGCCAGCAGCTTGTACGGGGGACAGAGGGATCGCGAGCAGTACTTC.

This chain uses TRBV4-1 with TRBJ2-5, with TRBD1 identical over 11 bases. The better agreement between TRBJ2-7 and the DNA end casts doubt on the J call. The germline V gene has CDR1 MGHRA and CDR2 YSYEKL. The CDR3 loop spans 15 amino acids. This chain's CDR3 is CASSQPGQGGYEQYF. The CDR3 nucleotides read TGCGCCAGCAGCCAACCGGGACAGGGGGGCTACGAGCAGTACTTC.

The chain uses TRBV6-6 and TRBJ1-4; 8 positions match TRBD1. J lost 8 bases, V lost 6 bases, and 11 bases had no gene match. Germline CDR1 is MNHNY and CDR2 is SVGAGI (reference sequence). This CDR3 has 15 amino acids. The CDR3 protein is CASSSRTGPHEKLFF. The CDR3 DNA follows: TGTGCCAGCAGCTCCAGGACAGGGCCTCACGAAAAACTGTTTTTT.

This clone was counted a few times. The chain combines TRBV5-1 with TRBJ1-2, with 8 bases matching TRBD1. V lost 4 bases to trimming and J lost 8 bases; unmatched junction nucleotides: 4. The CDR3 extends over 12 amino acids. Germline-derived CDR1 and CDR2 are SGHRS and YFSETQ. For the CDR3, the DNA is TGCGCCAGCAGCCTGGACAGGGAAGGCTACACCTTC. The encoded protein is CASSLDREGYTF.

The chain links TRBV7-3 to TRBJ1-1; D unclear. Per the germline V gene, CDR1 is SGHTA and CDR2 is FQGTGA. V was cut by 2 bases and J by 2 bases, with 6 bases left in between. This CDR3 is built from 13 residues. CDR3 amino acids: CASSLSVNTEAFF. The CDR3 DNA reads TGTGCCAGCAGCTTATCAGTTAACACTGAAGCTTTCTTT.

The chain is built from TRBV2 and TRBJ2-2, with 7 bases aligning to TRBD1. Germline V gene sequence: CDR1 SNHLY, CDR2 FYNNEI. Germline trimming cut 6 bases from V and 4 bases from J; bases unmatched to any gene: 8. The CDR3 length is 15 residues. CDR3 in amino acids: CASSPRTGTTGELFF. The CDR3 DNA follows: TGTGCCAGCAGCCCAAGGACAGGAACCACCGGGGAGCTGTTTTTT.